Reported below is one TCR beta chain. This specimen belongs to a study of blood T cell repertoires in COVID-19. For the study at large: Whether acute or convalescent, the COVID-19 samples came from the United States, Italy and Spain. Sample material is recorded as cDNA or gDNA derived from T cells, B-cell-depleted T cells, or PBMCs.

Per the original data handling: Estimates of nucleated cell counts were drawn from the amplification of reference gene primers. Using immunoSEQ multiplex PCR, the repertoire was profiled, and TCRdb retains in-frame clones only, with some absent. V, J and clone size are taken as reported in that table, and D and trimming were inferred from the DNA itself. The sample holds about 100,000 clones, around four fifths seen once. Germline lookup yields CDR1 WSHSY and CDR2 SAAADI. The CDR3 length is 15 residues. Trimming cost V 6 bases and J 0 bases; bases outside gene matches: 4. Source material: peripheral blood. The receptor comes from a woman between 65 and 79 years old with acute or convalescent COVID-19. The rearrangement uses TRBV10-2 and TRBJ1-4; 7 nucleotides align to TRBD1. CDR3 amino acids: CASSDRAATNEKLFF. In DNA, the CDR3 is TGCGCCAGCAGCGACAGGGCAGCAACTAATGAAAAACTGTTTTTT.